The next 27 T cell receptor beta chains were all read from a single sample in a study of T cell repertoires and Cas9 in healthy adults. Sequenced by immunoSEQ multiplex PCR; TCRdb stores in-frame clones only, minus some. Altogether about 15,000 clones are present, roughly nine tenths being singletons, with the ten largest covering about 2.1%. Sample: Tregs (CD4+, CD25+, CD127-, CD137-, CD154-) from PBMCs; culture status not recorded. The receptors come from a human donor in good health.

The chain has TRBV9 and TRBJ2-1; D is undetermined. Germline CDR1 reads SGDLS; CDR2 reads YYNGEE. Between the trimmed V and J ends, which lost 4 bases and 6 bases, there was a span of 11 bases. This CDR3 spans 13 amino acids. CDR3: CASSPFGVNEQFF. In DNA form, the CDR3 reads TGTGCCAGCAGCCCCTTCGGAGTCAATGAGCAGTTCTTC.

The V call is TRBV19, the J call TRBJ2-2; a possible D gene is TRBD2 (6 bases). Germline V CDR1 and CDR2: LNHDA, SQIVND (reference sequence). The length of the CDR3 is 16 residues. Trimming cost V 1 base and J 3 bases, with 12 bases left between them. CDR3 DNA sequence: TGTGCCAGTAGTATAGGGGGAGGAAGGGACACCGGGGAGCTGTTTTTT. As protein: CASSIGGGRDTGELFF. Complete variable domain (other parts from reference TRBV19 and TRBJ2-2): DGGITQSPKYLFRKEGQNVTLSCEQNLNHDAMYWYRQDPGQGLRLIYYSQIVNDFQKGDIAEGYSVSREKKESFPLTVTSAQKNPTAFYLCASSIGGGRDTGELFFGEGSRLTVL.

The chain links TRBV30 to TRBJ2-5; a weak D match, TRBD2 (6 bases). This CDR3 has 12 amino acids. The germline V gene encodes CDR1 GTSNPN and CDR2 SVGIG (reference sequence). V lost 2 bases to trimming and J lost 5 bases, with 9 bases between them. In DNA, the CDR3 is TGTGCCTGGAGTCTAGCGTTGGAGACCCAGTACTTC. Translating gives CAWSLALETQYF.

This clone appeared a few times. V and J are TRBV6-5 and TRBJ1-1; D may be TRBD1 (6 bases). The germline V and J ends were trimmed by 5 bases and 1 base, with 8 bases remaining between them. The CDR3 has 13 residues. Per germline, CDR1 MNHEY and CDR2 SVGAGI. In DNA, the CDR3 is TGTGCCAGCAGTGAGGGACAGAACACTGAAGCTTTCTTT. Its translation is CASSEGQNTEAFF.

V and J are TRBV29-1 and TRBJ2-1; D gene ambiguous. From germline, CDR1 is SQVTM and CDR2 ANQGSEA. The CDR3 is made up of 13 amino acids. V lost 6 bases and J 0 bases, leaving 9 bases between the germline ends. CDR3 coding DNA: TGCAGCGTCTTGGCTAGCTCCTACAATGAGCAGTTCTTC. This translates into CSVLASSYNEQFF.

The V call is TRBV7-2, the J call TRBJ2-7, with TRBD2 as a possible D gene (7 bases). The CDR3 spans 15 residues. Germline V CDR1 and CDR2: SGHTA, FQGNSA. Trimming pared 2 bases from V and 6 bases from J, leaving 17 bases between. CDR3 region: CASSLTPGGGGEQYF. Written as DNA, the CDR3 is TGTGCCAGCAGCTTAACCCCCGGGGGAGGGGGCGAGCAGTACTTC. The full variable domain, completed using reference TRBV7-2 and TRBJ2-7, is GAGVSQSPSNKVTEKGKDVELRCDPISGHTALYWYRQSLGQGLEFLIYFQGNSAPDKSGLPSDRFSAERTGGSVSTLTIQRTQQEDSAVYLCASSLTPGGGGEQYFGPGTRLTVT.

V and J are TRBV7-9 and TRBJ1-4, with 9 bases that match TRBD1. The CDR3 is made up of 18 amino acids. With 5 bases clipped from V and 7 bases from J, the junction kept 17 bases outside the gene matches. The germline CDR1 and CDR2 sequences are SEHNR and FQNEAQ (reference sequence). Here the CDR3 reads CASSVRDRVEQAREKLFF. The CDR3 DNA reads TGTGCCAGCAGCGTCCGGGACAGGGTGGAGCAGGCTCGTGAAAAACTGTTTTTT.

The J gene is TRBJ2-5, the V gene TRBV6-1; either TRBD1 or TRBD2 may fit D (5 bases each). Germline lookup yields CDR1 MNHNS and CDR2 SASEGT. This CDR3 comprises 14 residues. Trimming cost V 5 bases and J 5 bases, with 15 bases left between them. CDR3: CASSPSAWGETQYF. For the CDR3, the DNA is TGTGCCAGCAGTCCTTCTGCGTGGGGGGAGACCCAGTACTTC.

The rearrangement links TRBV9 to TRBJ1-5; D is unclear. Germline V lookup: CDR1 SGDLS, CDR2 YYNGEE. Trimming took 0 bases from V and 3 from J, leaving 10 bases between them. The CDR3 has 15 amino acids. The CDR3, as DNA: TGTGCCAGCAGCGTAGGTGGACGGCCCAATCAGCCCCAGCATTTT. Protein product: CASSVGGRPNQPQHF. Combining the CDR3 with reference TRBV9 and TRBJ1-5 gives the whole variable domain DSGVTQTPKHLITATGQRVTLRCSPRSGDLSVYWYQQSLDQGLQFLIQYYNGEERAKGNILERFSAQQFPDLHSELNLSSLELGDSALYFCASSVGGRPNQPQHFGDGTRLSIL.

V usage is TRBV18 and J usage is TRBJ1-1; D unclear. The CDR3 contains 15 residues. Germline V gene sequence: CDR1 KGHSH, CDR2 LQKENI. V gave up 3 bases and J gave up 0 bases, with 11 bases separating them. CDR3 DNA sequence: TGTGCCAGCTCACCGAGGACGGACGTGAACACTGAAGCTTTCTTT. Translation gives CASSPRTDVNTEAFF.

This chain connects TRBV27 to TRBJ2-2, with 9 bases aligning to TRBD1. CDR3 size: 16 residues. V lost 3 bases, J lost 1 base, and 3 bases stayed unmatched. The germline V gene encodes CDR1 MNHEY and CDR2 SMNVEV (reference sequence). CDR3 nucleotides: TGTGCCAGCAGTTTCCGGGACAGGGTGAACACCGGGGAGCTGTTTTTT. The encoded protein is CASSFRDRVNTGELFF.

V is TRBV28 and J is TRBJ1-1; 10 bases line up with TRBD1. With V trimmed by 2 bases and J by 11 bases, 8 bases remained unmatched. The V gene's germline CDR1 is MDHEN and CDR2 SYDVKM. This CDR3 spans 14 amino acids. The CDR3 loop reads CASSLDGTGVTAFF. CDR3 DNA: TGTGCCAGCAGTTTAGATGGGACAGGGGTTACTGCTTTCTTT.

Written as DNA, the CDR3 is TGTGCCAGCAGCGTAGATAGACAGGGCCGTCTGCAGTACTTC. It codes for CASSVDRQGRLQYF. The genes are TRBV9 and TRBJ2-7; 7 bases are shared with TRBD1. Unmatched junction bases numbered 9, after V lost 0 bases and J lost 9 bases. CDR3 size: 14 residues. Germline V gene sequence: CDR1 SGDLS, CDR2 YYNGEE.

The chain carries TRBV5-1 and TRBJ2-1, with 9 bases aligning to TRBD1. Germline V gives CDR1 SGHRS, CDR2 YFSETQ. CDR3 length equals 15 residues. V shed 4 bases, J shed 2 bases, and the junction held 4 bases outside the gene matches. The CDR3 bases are TGCGCCAGCAGCCTGGGACAGGGCCCCTACAATGAGCAGTTCTTC. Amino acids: CASSLGQGPYNEQFF.

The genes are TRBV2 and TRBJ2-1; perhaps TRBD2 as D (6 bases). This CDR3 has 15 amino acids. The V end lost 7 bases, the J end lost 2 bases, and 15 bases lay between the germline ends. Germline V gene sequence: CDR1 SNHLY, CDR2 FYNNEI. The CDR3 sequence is CASNIDGGPYNEQFF. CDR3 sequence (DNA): TGTGCCAGCAATATAGACGGGGGTCCCTACAATGAGCAGTTCTTC.

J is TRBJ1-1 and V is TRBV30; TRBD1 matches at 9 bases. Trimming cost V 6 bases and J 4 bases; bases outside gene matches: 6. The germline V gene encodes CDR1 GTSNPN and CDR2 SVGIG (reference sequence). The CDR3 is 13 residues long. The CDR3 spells CACLNRGPTEAFF. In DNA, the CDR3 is TGTGCCTGCCTAAACAGGGGGCCCACTGAAGCTTTCTTT. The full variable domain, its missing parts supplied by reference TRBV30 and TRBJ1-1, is SQTIHQWPATLVQPVGSPLSLECTVEGTSNPNLYWYRQAAGRGLQLLFYSVGIGQISSEVPQNLSASRPQDRQFILSSKKLLLSDSGFYLCACLNRGPTEAFFGQGTRLTVV.

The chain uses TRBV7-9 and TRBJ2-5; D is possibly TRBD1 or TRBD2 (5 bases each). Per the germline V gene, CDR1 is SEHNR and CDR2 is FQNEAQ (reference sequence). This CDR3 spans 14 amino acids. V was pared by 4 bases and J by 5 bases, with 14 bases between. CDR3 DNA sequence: TGTGCCAGCAGCTGGGGACCACCCGGTGAGACCCAGTACTTC. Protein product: CASSWGPPGETQYF.

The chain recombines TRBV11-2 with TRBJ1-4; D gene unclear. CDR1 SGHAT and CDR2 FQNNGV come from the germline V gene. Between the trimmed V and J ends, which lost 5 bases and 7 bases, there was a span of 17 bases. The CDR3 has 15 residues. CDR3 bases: TGTGCCAGCAGCGCCCAACCCGTGGAGGGTGAAAAACTGTTTTTT. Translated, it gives CASSAQPVEGEKLFF.

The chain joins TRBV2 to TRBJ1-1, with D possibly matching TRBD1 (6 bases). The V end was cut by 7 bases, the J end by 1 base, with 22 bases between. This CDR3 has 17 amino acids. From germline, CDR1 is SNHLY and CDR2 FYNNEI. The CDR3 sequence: CASTPDRFLLPNTEAFF. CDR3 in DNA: TGTGCCAGCACCCCGGACAGATTTCTCTTACCGAACACTGAAGCTTTCTTT.

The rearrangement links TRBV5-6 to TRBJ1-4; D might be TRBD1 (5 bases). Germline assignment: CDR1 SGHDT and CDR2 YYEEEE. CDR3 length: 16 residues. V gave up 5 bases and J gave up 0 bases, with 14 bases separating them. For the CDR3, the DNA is TGTGCCAGCAGTTGGGGAACAGGTGCAACTAATGAAAAACTGTTTTTT. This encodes CASSWGTGATNEKLFF.

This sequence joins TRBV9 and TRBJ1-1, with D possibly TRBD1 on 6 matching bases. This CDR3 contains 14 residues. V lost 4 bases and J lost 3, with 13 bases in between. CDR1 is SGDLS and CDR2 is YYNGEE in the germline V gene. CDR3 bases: TGTGCCAGCAGCCGCAGGGGCAGGGACACTGAAGCTTTCTTT. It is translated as CASSRRGRDTEAFF.

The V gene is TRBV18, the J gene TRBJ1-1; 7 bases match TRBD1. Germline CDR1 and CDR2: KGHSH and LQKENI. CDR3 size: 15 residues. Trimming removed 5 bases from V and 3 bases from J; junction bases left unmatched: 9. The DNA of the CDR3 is TGTGCCAGCTCAACCAGCAGGGGGGTGGACACTGAAGCTTTCTTT. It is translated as CASSTSRGVDTEAFF. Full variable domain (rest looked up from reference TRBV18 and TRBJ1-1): NAGVMQNPRHLVRRRGQEARLRCSPMKGHSHVYWYRQLPEEGLKFMVYLQKENIIDESGMPKERFSAEFPKEGPSILRIQQVVRGDSAAYFCASSTSRGVDTEAFFGQGTRLTVV.

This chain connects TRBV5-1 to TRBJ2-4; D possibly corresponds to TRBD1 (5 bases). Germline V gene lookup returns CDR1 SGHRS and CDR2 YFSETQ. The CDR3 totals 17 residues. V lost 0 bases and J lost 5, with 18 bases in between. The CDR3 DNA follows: TGCGCCAGCAGCTTGGTCGCTACCGGACGCAGGGAAAACATTCAGTACTTC. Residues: CASSLVATGRRENIQYF.

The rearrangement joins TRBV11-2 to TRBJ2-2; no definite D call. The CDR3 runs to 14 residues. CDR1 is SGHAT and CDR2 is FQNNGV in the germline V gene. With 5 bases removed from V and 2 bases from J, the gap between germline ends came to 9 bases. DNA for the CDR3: TGTGCCAGCAGCGTTGACGGAAACACCGGGGAGCTGTTTTTT. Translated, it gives CASSVDGNTGELFF.

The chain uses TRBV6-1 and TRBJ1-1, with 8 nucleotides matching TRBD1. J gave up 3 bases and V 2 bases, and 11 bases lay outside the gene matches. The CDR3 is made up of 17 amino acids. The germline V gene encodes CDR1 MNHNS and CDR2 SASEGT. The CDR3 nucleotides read TGTGCCAGCAGTGAATGGTCGGCAGGGGGCGCTGACACTGAAGCTTTCTTT. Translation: CASSEWSAGGADTEAFF.

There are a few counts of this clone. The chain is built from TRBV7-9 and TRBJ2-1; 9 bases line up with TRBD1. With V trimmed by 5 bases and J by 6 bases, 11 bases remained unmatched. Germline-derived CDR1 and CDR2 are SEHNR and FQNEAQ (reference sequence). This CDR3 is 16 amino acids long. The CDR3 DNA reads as TGTGCCAGCAGCCTACACGGGACAGGGAAGAGCAATGAGCAGTTCTTC. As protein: CASSLHGTGKSNEQFF.

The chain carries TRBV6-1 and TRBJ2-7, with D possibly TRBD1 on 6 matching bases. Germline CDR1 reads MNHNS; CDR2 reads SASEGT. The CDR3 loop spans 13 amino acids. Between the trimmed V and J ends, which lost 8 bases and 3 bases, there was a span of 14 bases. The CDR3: CASSLEGVYEQYF. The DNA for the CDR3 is TGTGCCAGCTCGCTCGAGGGGGTCTACGAGCAGTACTTC.